This TCR beta chain comes out of a study of response to subunit inactivated influenza vaccine. MiXCR, run by TCRdb on the RT-PCR reads, gives a single entry per CDR3 protein. The sample records approximately 500,000 distinct CDR3 sequences, over 10% being singletons. Details on this clonotype: Its antigen remains unknown.

Study-wide results and caveats: Each seasonal influenza vaccination recruits few new T cells, the authors suggested.

Germline CDR1 reads SGDLS; CDR2 reads YYNGEE. Germline trimming cut 0 bases from V and 5 bases from J; bases unmatched to any gene: 6. The CDR3 extends over 16 amino acids. The chain recombines TRBV9 with TRBJ2-1, with 9 bases that match TRBD2. The TCR was taken from a man aged 45-65 years who received an inactivated influenza vaccine. This sample comprised PBMCs from blood, obtained 35 to 45 days after vaccination. The CDR3 nucleotides read TGTGCCAGCAGCGTAGAGGGGACTAGCTTCCACAATGAGCAGTTCTTC. Translation: CASSVEGTSFHNEQFF.